The 3 T cell receptor beta chains listed next were all sequenced from one sample in a study of blood T cell repertoires in COVID-19. Clones were read by immunoSEQ multiplex PCR, and TCRdb kept only the in-frame ones, dropping some. The table has approximately 450,000 clones, over 75% seen once. Source material: PBMCs or T cells enriched from blood (not recorded which). These receptors were taken from a man in his thirties or forties who had recovered from COVID-19.

This clone was seen a single time. The chain recombines TRBV29-1 with TRBJ2-7, with TRBD1 matching 11 bases. Germline trimming cut 3 bases from V and 4 bases from J; bases unmatched to any gene: 2. CDR3 length equals 13 residues. Germline assignment: CDR1 SQVTM and CDR2 ANQGSEA. The CDR3 region has the DNA TGCAGCGTTGATGGGACAGGGGGGTACGAGCAGTACTTC. As protein: CSVDGTGGYEQYF.

V gene TRBV7-9 combines with J gene TRBJ2-7; D is unresolved. The germline CDR1 and CDR2 sequences are SEHNR and FQNEAQ (reference sequence). This CDR3 has 11 amino acids. Trimming removed 5 bases at V and 4 bases at J, with 6 bases between. This CDR3 reads CASSKTYEQYF. DNA for the CDR3: TGTGCCAGCAGCAAAACTTACGAGCAGTACTTC.

This clone was counted once. The chain is built from TRBV7-8 and TRBJ2-1; 9 bases agree with TRBD2. V shed 5 bases, J shed 8 bases, and the junction held 10 bases outside the gene matches. The germline CDR1 and CDR2 sequences are SGHVS and FQNEAQ. CDR3 length: 15 amino acids. The CDR3 sequence: CASSPQGLAGHEQFF. CDR3 DNA sequence: TGTGCCAGCAGCCCCCAGGGACTAGCCGGCCATGAGCAGTTCTTC.